The clone carrying this TCR beta chain showed up just once. Its specificity is unknown. Germline V CDR1 and CDR2: LNHDA, SQIVND (reference sequence). With 9 bases removed from V and 2 bases from J, the gap between germline ends came to 14 bases. CDR3 length: 14 residues. This specimen comes from a study of T cell responses to AZD1222 COVID-19 vaccine. Study outcomes and limitations: A reported finding is that nearly half of spike-specific TCRs target unmutated variant regions.

Measured with immunoSEQ multiplex PCR; TCRdb has only the in-frame clones, and not every one. This table has some 130,000 clones, around 90% appearing once. Specimen: peripheral blood, collected on day 0 of AZD1222 vaccination. The origin of this receptor is an adult in good health. This chain uses TRBV19 with TRBJ1-3, with TRBD1 as a possible D gene (6 bases). The CDR3 is CASTQGSTGNTIYF. The CDR3 bases are TGTGCCAGCACACAGGGTTCTACTGGAAACACCATATATTTT.